This T cell receptor beta chain was captured by sequencing in a study of T cell repertoires in cytomegalovirus infection. Turning to the study itself: Both a matching HLA type and CMV infection were indicated by public TCR beta signatures.

One entry per CDR3 protein results from TCRdb running MiXCR on the reads. The sample consists of 150,000 to 200,000 distinct CDR3 sequences, roughly 27% of them appearing once. Germline V lookup: CDR1 SGHTA, CDR2 FQGTGA. This CDR3 has 18 amino acids. V gave up 5 bases and J gave up 0 bases; unmatched junction bases: 9. This clonotype has more than one count but fewer than ten. Its antigen is as yet unknown. Whole-study findings and limits: HLA-C-restricted, CMV-specific TCR beta clonotypes were dominant ex vivo. Public TCR beta family frequency separated CMV-and-HLA carriers, including in an independent cohort.

Sequenced input: PBMCs. The V gene is TRBV7-3, the J gene TRBJ2-6; 8 nucleotides line up with TRBD1. The clonotype comes from a human donor in good health (CMV status not recorded). Some clones in this sample may be carry-over from other donors' samples. The CDR3 nucleotides are TGTGCCAGCAGCCCACCCGGGACAGGTGCCTCTGGGGCCAACGTCCTGACTTTC. This gives the protein CASSPPGTGASGANVLTF.